The entry below describes one T cell receptor beta chain. The antigen is not known. The entry originates in a study of T cell responses to AZD1222 COVID-19 vaccine. For the study at large: Samples with a second dose at about 4 or about 12 weeks were pooled together. Findings of the study overall: Across spike, vaccine-associated CD4 TCRs were found, dominant at 160-218 and 743-854. Of the AZD1222 recipients, only 5 or 6 were seropositive at baseline. Targets within unmutated variant regions were reportedly found for nearly half of spike-specific TCRs.

The germline gives CDR1 SGHDT, CDR2 YYEEEE. With V trimmed by 2 bases and J by 2 bases, 2 bases remained unmatched. The CDR3 totals 15 residues. Sequenced by immunoSEQ multiplex PCR; TCRdb stores in-frame clones only, minus some. The sample shows 46,000 or so clones, about 80% of them seen only once. V and J are TRBV5-6 and TRBJ2-3; 10 nucleotides agree with TRBD2. This receptor was obtained from an adult in good health. The sample here was peripheral blood, taken on day 0 of AZD1222 vaccination. The CDR3 DNA sequence: TGTGCCAGCAGCTTAGGACTAGCGGCCACAGATACGCAGTATTTT. This gives the protein CASSLGLAATDTQYF. The entire variable domain, with the rest obtained from reference TRBV5-6 and TRBJ2-3, is as follows: DAGVTQSPTHLIKTRGQQVTLRCSPKSGHDTVSWYQQALGQGPQFIFQYYEEEERQRGNFPDRFSGHQFPNYSSELNVNALLLGDSALYLCASSLGLAATDTQYFGPGTRLTVL.